The 5 T cell receptor beta chains reported below all come from one sample, sequenced in a study of T cell responses to AZD1222 COVID-19 vaccine. Sequencing was performed with immunoSEQ multiplex PCR; in TCRdb, only in-frame clones are kept and a portion is missing. This sample yields some 150,000 clones, of which around 91% are seen a single time; about 4.8% belongs to the top ten. The input for sequencing was peripheral blood, taken on day 0 of AZD1222 vaccination. These TCRs come from an adult in good health.

The V gene is TRBV15, the J gene TRBJ1-1; 7 bases align to TRBD1. J lost 4 bases, V lost 1 base, and 6 bases had no gene match. Germline CDR1 is LNHNV and CDR2 is YYDKDF (reference sequence). The CDR3 runs to 15 residues. The chain's CDR3 is CATSRAFTGATEAFF. For the CDR3, the DNA is TGTGCCACCAGCAGAGCGTTTACAGGGGCCACTGAAGCTTTCTTT.

This chain links TRBV6-5 with TRBJ2-1; 13 bases map to TRBD2. J lost 6 bases, V lost 7 bases, and 6 bases had no gene match. The germline V gene has CDR1 MNHEY and CDR2 SVGAGI. This CDR3 contains 15 residues. CDR3 in amino acids: CASKLGLAGVNEQFF. The CDR3, as DNA: TGTGCCAGCAAGTTAGGACTAGCGGGAGTCAATGAGCAGTTCTTC.

The rearrangement joins TRBV11-2 to TRBJ1-3; D unresolved. Germline V CDR1 and CDR2: SGHAT, FQNNGV. The ends were cut back, 2 bases at V and 6 bases at J, with 5 bases in the middle. The CDR3 is 12 amino acids. The CDR3 region is CASSLSVNTIYF. In DNA form, the CDR3 reads TGTGCCAGCAGCTTATCAGTAAACACCATATATTTT. Full variable domain (missing parts from reference TRBV11-2 and TRBJ1-3): EAGVAQSPRYKIIEKRQSVAFWCNPISGHATLYWYQQILGQGPKLLIQFQNNGVVDDSQLPKDRFSAERLKGVDSTLKIQPAKLEDSAVYLCASSLSVNTIYFGEGSWLTVV.

CDR3 loop: CASSQDGAKYNEQFF. CDR3 nucleotide sequence: TGCGCCAGCAGCCAAGATGGAGCGAAATACAATGAGCAGTTCTTC. V gene TRBV4-1 combines with J gene TRBJ2-1; no clear D. The CDR3 is 15 amino acids. Germline values: CDR1 MGHRA, CDR2 YSYEKL. With 0 bases removed from V and 4 bases from J, the gap between germline ends came to 10 bases.

V is TRBV4-1 and J is TRBJ1-4; 7 positions match TRBD1. CDR3 length: 15 residues. Germline V gene sequence: CDR1 MGHRA, CDR2 YSYEKL. Unmatched junction bases numbered 5, after V lost 3 bases and J lost 4 bases. The CDR3 sequence: CASSQGDRDNEKLFF. Written as DNA, the CDR3 is TGCGCCAGCAGCCAGGGGGACAGAGATAATGAAAAACTGTTTTTT.